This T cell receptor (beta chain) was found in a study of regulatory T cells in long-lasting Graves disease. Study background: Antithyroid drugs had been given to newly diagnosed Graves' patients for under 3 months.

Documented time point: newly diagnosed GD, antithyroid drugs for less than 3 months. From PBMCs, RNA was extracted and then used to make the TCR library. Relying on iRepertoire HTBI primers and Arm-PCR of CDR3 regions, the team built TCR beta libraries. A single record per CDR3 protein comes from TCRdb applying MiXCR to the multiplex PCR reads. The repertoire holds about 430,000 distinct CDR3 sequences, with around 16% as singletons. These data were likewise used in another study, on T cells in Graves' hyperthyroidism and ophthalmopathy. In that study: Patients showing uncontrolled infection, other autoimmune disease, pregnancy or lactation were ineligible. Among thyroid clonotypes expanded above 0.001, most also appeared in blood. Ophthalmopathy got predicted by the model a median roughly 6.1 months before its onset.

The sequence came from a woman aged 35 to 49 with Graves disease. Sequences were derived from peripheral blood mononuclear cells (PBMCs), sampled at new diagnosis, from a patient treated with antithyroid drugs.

CDR3 amino acids: CASSLVASSGNRTDTQYF. The CDR3 bases are TGTGCCAGCAGCTTAGTGGCTTCCAGCGGAAACCGCACAGATACGCAGTATTTT. The rearrangement uses TRBV13 and TRBJ2-3; D perhaps matches TRBD2 (5 bases). The CDR3 totals 18 residues. Germline V gives CDR1 PRHDT, CDR2 FYEKMQ (reference sequence). Trimming pared 1 base from V and 1 base from J, leaving 18 bases between. The whole variable domain, remainder taken from reference TRBV13 and TRBJ2-3, is AAGVIQSPRHLIKEKRETATLKCYPIPRHDTVYWYQQGPGQDPQFLISFYEKMQSDKGSIPDRFSAQQFSDYHSELNMSSLELGDSALYFCASSLVASSGNRTDTQYFGPGTRLTVL.